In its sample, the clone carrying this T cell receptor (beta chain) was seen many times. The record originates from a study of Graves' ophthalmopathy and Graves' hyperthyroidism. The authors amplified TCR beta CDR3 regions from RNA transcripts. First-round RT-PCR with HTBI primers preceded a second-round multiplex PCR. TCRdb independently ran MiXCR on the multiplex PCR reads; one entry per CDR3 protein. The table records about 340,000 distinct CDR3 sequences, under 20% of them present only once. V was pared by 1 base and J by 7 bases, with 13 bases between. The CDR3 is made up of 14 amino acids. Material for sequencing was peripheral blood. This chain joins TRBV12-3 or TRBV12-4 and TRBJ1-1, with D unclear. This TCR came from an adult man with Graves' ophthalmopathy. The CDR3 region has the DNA TGTGCCAGCAGTTTAGGGGTCAGATCCCTTGAAGCTTTCTTT. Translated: CASSLGVRSLEAFF.